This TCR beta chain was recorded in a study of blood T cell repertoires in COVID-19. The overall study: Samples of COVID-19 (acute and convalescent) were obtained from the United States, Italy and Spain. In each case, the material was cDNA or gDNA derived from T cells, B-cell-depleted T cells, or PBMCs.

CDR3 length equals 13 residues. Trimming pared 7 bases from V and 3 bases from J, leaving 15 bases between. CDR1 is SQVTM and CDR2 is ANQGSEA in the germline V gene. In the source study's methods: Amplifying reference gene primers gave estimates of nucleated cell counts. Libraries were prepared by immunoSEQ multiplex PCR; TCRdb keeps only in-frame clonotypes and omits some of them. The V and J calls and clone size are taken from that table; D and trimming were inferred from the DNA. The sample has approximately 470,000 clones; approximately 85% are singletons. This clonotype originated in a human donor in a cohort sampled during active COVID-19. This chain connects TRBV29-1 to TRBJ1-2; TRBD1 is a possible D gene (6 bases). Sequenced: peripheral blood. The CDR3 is CSAGQLNDYGYTF. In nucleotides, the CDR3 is TGCAGCGCCGGACAGTTGAACGACTATGGCTACACCTTC.